This T cell receptor beta chain emerged from a study of shared clonotypes between healthy human individuals. Across several immunoSEQ plates, the genomic DNA of each subset was split evenly. The method was immunoSEQ multiplex PCR; TCRdb's version includes in-frame clones alone and lacks a portion of them. The data hold 2 million to 2.5 million clones, with approximately 90% observed a single time. V gave up 1 base and J gave up 8 bases, with 11 bases separating them. The CDR3 loop spans 14 amino acids. Looked up from germline, CDR1 is SGHVS and CDR2 is FNYEAQ. What was sequenced was naive CD4+ T cells from PBMCs. Subset: CD45RA+ positively selected. J is TRBJ1-4 and V is TRBV7-6; D perhaps matches TRBD1 (5 bases). The clonotype comes from a young man in good health. Some clones in this sample may be carry-over from other donors' samples. As DNA, the CDR3 is TGTGCCAGCAGCTTAGGTGGGGACGGAGAAAAACTGTTTTTT. Amino acid sequence: CASSLGGDGEKLFF.